The 21 T cell receptor beta chains given below trace back to one sample, sequenced in a study of T cell responses to AZD1222 COVID-19 vaccine. Sequenced by immunoSEQ multiplex PCR; TCRdb stores in-frame clones only, minus some. The sample lists around 94,000 clones, roughly nine tenths occurring once. This specimen consisted of peripheral blood, obtained on day 0 of AZD1222 vaccination. These receptors all stem from an adult in good health.

V usage is TRBV6-2 or TRBV6-3 and J usage is TRBJ1-5; 8 bases match TRBD1. Germline CDR1 MNHEY, CDR2 SVGEGT. This CDR3 is built from 17 residues. With V trimmed by 2 bases and J by 0 bases, 6 bases remained unmatched. CDR3 nucleotide sequence: TGTGCCAGCAGTTACCTCCCTACAGGGGGTAGCAATCAGCCCCAGCATTTT. Amino acid sequence: CASSYLPTGGSNQPQHF.

About this clone itself: One junction end does not reproduce the germline sequence, and a read error may be involved. The chain's CDR3 is CATSLEQRGQETQYF. For the CDR3, the DNA is TGTGCCACCAGTTTGGAGCAGAGGGGTCAAGAGACCCAGTACTTC. The chain has TRBV10-3 and TRBJ2-5; D is tentatively TRBD1 or TRBD2 (5 bases each). The CDR3 runs 15 residues. CDR1 is ENHRY, CDR2 SYGVKD, per germline.

The chain is built from TRBV3-1 (or the pseudogene TRBV3-2) and TRBJ1-1; TRBD1 is a possible D gene (5 bases). This CDR3 is 14 amino acids long. Germline CDR1 and CDR2: LGHDT and YNNKEL (reference sequence). Trimming removed 0 bases at V and 11 bases at J, with 16 bases between. The CDR3 region is CASSQDRNRLDAFF. The CDR3, as DNA: TGTGCCAGCAGCCAAGATAGGAACAGGCTTGACGCTTTCTTT.

The chain links TRBV5-1 to TRBJ1-2, with a weak D call TRBD1 (6 bases). V dropped 0 bases and J dropped 5 bases, with 14 bases sitting between them. CDR3 length equals 15 residues. Looked up from germline, CDR1 is SGHRS and CDR2 is YFSETQ. CDR3 protein: CASSLEGVGAYGYTF. DNA of the CDR3: TGCGCCAGCAGCTTGGAGGGCGTGGGGGCGTATGGCTACACCTTC.

The chain combines TRBV29-1 with TRBJ2-5; no definite D call. In germline, CDR1 is SQVTM, CDR2 ANQGSEA. The CDR3 loop spans 11 amino acids. The germline V and J ends were trimmed by 6 bases and 7 bases, with 12 bases remaining between them. This CDR3 is CSVVPWGTQYF. CDR3 DNA: TGCAGCGTGGTACCCTGGGGGACCCAGTACTTC.

V is TRBV4-2 and J is TRBJ1-2, with D hard to call. The CDR3 consists of 16 residues. V lost 0 bases, J lost 1 base, and 12 bases lay in between. Germline lookup yields CDR1 LGHNA and CDR2 YNFKEQ. This chain's CDR3 is CASSQDIRTNNYGYTF. The CDR3 DNA is TGTGCCAGCAGCCAAGATATCAGAACCAATAACTATGGCTACACCTTC.

The chain has TRBV2 and TRBJ2-7; TRBD2 matches 11 bases. With V trimmed by 1 base and J by 4 bases, 6 bases remained unmatched. Germline lookup yields CDR1 SNHLY and CDR2 FYNNEI. The CDR3 loop spans 16 amino acids. The CDR3 sequence: CASSEGVVAGGYEQYF. CDR3 sequence (DNA): TGTGCCAGCAGTGAAGGTGTGGTAGCGGGGGGGTACGAGCAGTACTTC.

V gene TRBV7-2 combines with J gene TRBJ2-7, with TRBD2 as a possible D gene (5 bases). V was cut by 2 bases and J by 4 bases, with 15 bases left in between. CDR1 and CDR2 (germline): SGHTA, FQGNSA. There are 15 residues in the CDR3. The CDR3 DNA reads TGTGCCAGCAGCTTAACGGGGAAGGGTTCGTACGAGCAGTACTTC. This gives the protein CASSLTGKGSYEQYF. Looking up the rest from reference TRBV7-2 and TRBJ2-7 gives the full variable domain: GAGVSQSPSNKVTEKGKDVELRCDPISGHTALYWYRQSLGQGLEFLIYFQGNSAPDKSGLPSDRFSAERTGGSVSTLTIQRTQQEDSAVYLCASSLTGKGSYEQYFGPGTRLTVT.

With regard to this clone: The same CDR3 can be traced to other DNA sequences in this sample. Written as DNA, the CDR3 is TGTGCCAGCTCACCCGACTCCTACGAGCAGTACTTC. Encoded protein: CASSPDSYEQYF. The chain combines TRBV18 with TRBJ2-7; D is unresolved. Trimming removed 3 bases from V and 0 bases from J, with 3 bases in between. This CDR3 contains 12 residues. The germline CDR1 and CDR2 sequences are KGHSH and LQKENI.

This chain connects TRBV9 to TRBJ2-2; D might be TRBD2 (6 bases). CDR3 length equals 14 residues. V dropped 1 base and J dropped 7 bases, with 11 bases sitting between them. Germline loops: CDR1 SGDLS, CDR2 YYNGEE. The CDR3 bases are TGTGCCAGCAGCGTAAGGACTATTGGCGGGGAGCTGTTTTTT. Translating gives CASSVRTIGGELFF.

The chain links TRBV10-3 to TRBJ1-6; the match to TRBD1 covers 8 bases. The CDR3 is made up of 16 amino acids. The trim removed 3 bases at V and 3 bases at J, leaving 4 bases unmatched. Germline loops: CDR1 ENHRY, CDR2 SYGVKD. DNA for the CDR3: TGTGCCATCAGTGACGGACAGGGCAACTATAATTCACCCCTCCACTTT. Translated, it gives CAISDGQGNYNSPLHF.

The sample holds one count of this clone. This chain joins TRBV6-5 and TRBJ1-6, with unresolved D. The CDR3 runs to 14 residues. V was pared by 6 bases and J by 1 base, with 7 bases between. Germline CDR1 reads MNHEY; CDR2 reads SVGAGI. The CDR3 sequence is CASRGLSYNSPLHF. CDR3 nucleotide sequence: TGTGCCAGCAGAGGGTTATCCTATAATTCACCCCTCCACTTT.

V gene TRBV3-1 (or the pseudogene TRBV3-2) combines with J gene TRBJ2-7, with D possibly called TRBD1 or TRBD2 (5 bases each). The CDR3 is made up of 16 amino acids. V lost 2 bases, J lost 10 bases, and 24 bases lay in between. The germline V gene encodes CDR1 LGHDT and CDR2 YNNKEL (reference sequence). In DNA, the CDR3 is TGTGCCAGCAGCCAATCCGGGACGCCCTTTCCCTCCGATCAGTACTTC. Encoded protein: CASSQSGTPFPSDQYF.

This chain connects TRBV9 to TRBJ2-5; possibly TRBD2 for D (5 bases). Trimming shortened V by 4 bases and J by 1 base, and 14 bases separated the two germline ends. Germline V gene lookup returns CDR1 SGDLS and CDR2 YYNGEE. The CDR3 sequence is 15 residues long. CDR3: CASSHGVKGQETQYF. CDR3 nucleotide sequence: TGTGCCAGCAGCCACGGGGTGAAGGGCCAAGAGACCCAGTACTTC.

The chain uses TRBV4-1 and TRBJ1-2; tentative D call: TRBD1 (5 bases). Per germline, CDR1 MGHRA and CDR2 YSYEKL. This CDR3 has 14 amino acids. V was shortened by 3 bases and J by 4 bases, with 12 bases between the two germline ends. CDR3 in amino acids: CASSHGAGVYGYTF. Here the CDR3 DNA reads TGCGCCAGCAGCCATGGGGCGGGGGTCTATGGCTACACCTTC.

This clone was observed once. The chain is built from TRBV2 and TRBJ2-5; tentative D call: TRBD1 (6 bases). The CDR3 runs to 15 residues. Trimming removed 0 bases at V and 6 bases at J, with 14 bases between. The germline gives CDR1 SNHLY, CDR2 FYNNEI. For the CDR3, the DNA is TGTGCCAGCAGTGAAGCAAGGGGGTCGTGGAAGACCCAGTACTTC. This sequence encodes CASSEARGSWKTQYF.

The chain employs TRBV4-3 and TRBJ1-2; no clear D gene. CDR1 is LGHNA and CDR2 is YSLEER in the germline V gene. The CDR3 totals 14 residues. V was trimmed by 0 bases and J by 7 bases, leaving 12 bases between them. The CDR3 DNA reads TGCGCCAGCAGCCAAGATAACAGCGGAATTGGCTACACCTTC. Translated, it gives CASSQDNSGIGYTF.

The V and J genes are TRBV10-3 and TRBJ2-3, with unresolved D. Per germline, CDR1 ENHRY and CDR2 SYGVKD. This CDR3 spans 13 amino acids. V was trimmed by 6 bases and J by 5 bases, leaving 12 bases between them. CDR3 bases: TGTGCCATCAGGACCGATGGAAGAGATACGCAGTATTTT. Translation: CAIRTDGRDTQYF.

This chain links TRBV6-2 or TRBV6-3 with TRBJ1-6; D gene ambiguous. Trimming stripped 8 bases from V and 7 bases from J, with 12 bases between. Germline V lookup: CDR1 MNHEY, CDR2 SVGEGT. The CDR3 runs to 13 residues. In DNA, the CDR3 is TGTGCCAGCCGCCTAGACGTGAATTCACCCCTCCACTTT. This sequence encodes CASRLDVNSPLHF.

The V call is TRBV30, the J call TRBJ1-1, with 9 bases matching TRBD1. V trimming: 3 bases; J trimming: 6 bases; junction bases outside the gene matches: 8. The CDR3 totals 14 residues. Germline V gene lookup returns CDR1 GTSNPN and CDR2 SVGIG (reference sequence). The CDR3 nucleotides are TGTGCCTGGAGCACAGGGGGCCTTGTCTCTGAAGCTTTCTTT. It is translated as CAWSTGGLVSEAFF.

Here the CDR3 DNA reads TGTGCCAGTAGTGGGATGATAACGTGGTCTAGCGGGTCAGATACGCAGTATTTT. Protein product: CASSGMITWSSGSDTQYF. The chain carries TRBV19 and TRBJ2-3; 8 nucleotides match TRBD2. CDR3 length: 18 residues. The germline V gene has CDR1 LNHDA and CDR2 SQIVND (reference sequence). V lost 5 bases, J lost 4 bases, and 17 bases stayed unmatched.